A selection of T cell receptor beta chains follows, all from one sample in a study of blood T cell repertoires in COVID-19. TCRdb keeps only in-frame clones here, not all; method: immunoSEQ multiplex PCR. In the table there are 100,000 to 150,000 clones, roughly 90% of which are singletons. The sample consisted of peripheral blood. The receptors come from a man aged 50 or older with COVID-19, enrolled during active disease. CDR3s include the opening cysteine and the closing phenylalanine or tryptophan. Fields, in order: CDR3 length, clone size, D gene, V gene, J gene, CDR3 protein, CDR3 DNA. D genes are given only for firm matches. The size entry is marked missing in some rows and otherwise reads once, few, many or a size class.

len: 13
abundance: once
d_gene: TRBD2
v_gene: TRBV6-5
j_gene: TRBJ2-7
CDR3aa: CATAPGGGYEQYF
CDR3nt: TGTGCCACAGCCCCCGGCGGGGGCTACGAGCAGTACTTC

len: 16
abundance: .
d_gene: TRBD1
v_gene: TRBV11-2
j_gene: TRBJ1-3
CDR3aa: CASSSRTGFSGNTIYF
CDR3nt: TGTGCCAGCAGCTCGAGGACAGGATTCTCTGGAAACACCATATATTTT

len: 18
abundance: .
d_gene: .
v_gene: TRBV3-1/TRBV3-2
j_gene: TRBJ1-2
CDR3aa: CASSQDPTLQGSRYGYTF
CDR3nt: TGTGCCAGCAGCCAAGATCCCACCTTACAGGGATCACGCTATGGCTACACCTTC

len: 16
abundance: .
d_gene: TRBD1
v_gene: TRBV18
j_gene: TRBJ1-5
CDR3aa: CASSPPGTGANQPQHF
CDR3nt: TGTGCCAGCTCACCACCGGGGACAGGCGCAAATCAGCCCCAGCATTTT

len: 13
abundance: once
d_gene: TRBD2
v_gene: TRBV20-1
j_gene: TRBJ2-5
CDR3aa: CSASRAGEETQYF
CDR3nt: TGCAGTGCTAGTAGAGCGGGAGAAGAGACCCAGTACTTC

len: 16
abundance: .
d_gene: TRBD2
v_gene: TRBV5-1
j_gene: TRBJ2-1
CDR3aa: CASSLETGGPGNEQFF
CDR3nt: TGCGCCAGCAGCTTGGAGACGGGAGGGCCGGGTAATGAGCAGTTCTTC

len: 15
abundance: .
d_gene: TRBD2
v_gene: TRBV30
j_gene: TRBJ2-5
CDR3aa: CAWTGLAGTGETQYF
CDR3nt: TGTGCCTGGACGGGACTAGCGGGAACGGGAGAGACCCAGTACTTC

len: 15
abundance: .
d_gene: TRBD1
v_gene: TRBV5-1
j_gene: TRBJ1-1
CDR3aa: CASSLVGTGAAEAFF
CDR3nt: TGCGCCAGCAGCTTGGTTGGGACAGGGGCGGCTGAAGCTTTCTTT

len: 15
abundance: .
d_gene: TRBD1
v_gene: TRBV28
j_gene: TRBJ1-5
CDR3aa: CASSLGGQGGQPQHF
CDR3nt: TGTGCCAGCAGTTTAGGGGGACAGGGGGGTCAGCCCCAGCATTTT

len: 12
abundance: .
d_gene: .
v_gene: TRBV7-9
j_gene: TRBJ2-7
CDR3aa: CASGQPNYEQYF
CDR3nt: TGTGCCAGCGGACAGCCGAACTACGAGCAGTACTTC

len: 14
abundance: .
d_gene: .
v_gene: TRBV5-1
j_gene: TRBJ2-2
CDR3aa: CASSLQGYTGELFF
CDR3nt: TGCGCCAGCAGCCTGCAGGGGTACACCGGGGAGCTGTTTTTT

len: 13
abundance: .
d_gene: .
v_gene: TRBV30
j_gene: TRBJ1-4
CDR3aa: CAWSRGDWEKLFF
CDR3nt: TGTGCCTGGAGCCGAGGGGACTGGGAAAAACTGTTTTTT

len: 17
abundance: few
d_gene: .
v_gene: TRBV7-9
j_gene: TRBJ1-2
CDR3aa: CASTPTTDFWADYGYTF
CDR3nt: TGTGCCAGCACCCCGACGACCGATTTTTGGGCAGACTATGGCTACACCTTC

len: 13
abundance: .
d_gene: .
v_gene: TRBV15
j_gene: TRBJ1-1
CDR3aa: CATKEGLDTEAFF
CDR3nt: TGTGCCACCAAGGAGGGGCTGGACACTGAAGCTTTCTTT

len: 16
abundance: .
d_gene: TRBD1
v_gene: TRBV5-1
j_gene: TRBJ1-2
CDR3aa: CASSSSTGGALYGYTF
CDR3nt: TGCGCCAGCAGCTCCTCCACAGGGGGCGCTTTATATGGCTACACCTTC

len: 14
abundance: .
d_gene: .
v_gene: TRBV6-6
j_gene: TRBJ2-1
CDR3aa: CASSRLPPHNEQFF
CDR3nt: TGTGCCAGCAGTCGCCTCCCTCCTCACAATGAGCAGTTCTTC

len: 12
abundance: once
d_gene: .
v_gene: TRBV14
j_gene: TRBJ2-3
CDR3aa: CASSQATHTQYF
CDR3nt: TGTGCCAGCAGCCAAGCGACTCATACGCAGTATTTT

len: 14
abundance: .
d_gene: .
v_gene: TRBV11-2
j_gene: TRBJ2-2
CDR3aa: CASSLARVGGELFF
CDR3nt: TGTGCCAGCAGCTTAGCCAGGGTGGGTGGGGAGCTGTTTTTT

len: 15
abundance: .
d_gene: TRBD1
v_gene: TRBV5-4
j_gene: TRBJ2-7
CDR3aa: CASSQDRVSSYEQYF
CDR3nt: TGTGCCAGCAGCCAGGACAGGGTTTCCTCCTACGAGCAGTACTTC

len: 12
abundance: .
d_gene: .
v_gene: TRBV13
j_gene: TRBJ1-4
CDR3aa: CASKGVSEKLFF
CDR3nt: TGTGCCAGCAAAGGGGTCAGTGAAAAACTGTTTTTT

len: 15
abundance: once
d_gene: TRBD1
v_gene: TRBV19
j_gene: TRBJ1-4
CDR3aa: CASSIAGQGMEKLFF
CDR3nt: TGTGCCAGTAGTATCGCGGGACAGGGGATGGAAAAACTGTTTTTT

len: 13
abundance: few
d_gene: .
v_gene: TRBV10-1
j_gene: TRBJ1-5
CDR3aa: CASSESGGQPQHF
CDR3nt: TGCGCCAGCAGTGAGTCGGGCGGGCAGCCCCAGCATTTT

len: 14
abundance: .
d_gene: .
v_gene: TRBV28
j_gene: TRBJ2-2
CDR3aa: CASSLYQGTGELFF
CDR3nt: TGTGCCAGCAGTTTATATCAGGGCACCGGGGAGCTGTTTTTT

len: 16
abundance: .
d_gene: TRBD2
v_gene: TRBV7-6
j_gene: TRBJ2-1
CDR3aa: CASSFRREGLYNEQFF
CDR3nt: TGTGCCAGCAGCTTTAGGCGGGAGGGCCTCTACAATGAGCAGTTCTTC

len: 13
abundance: .
d_gene: .
v_gene: TRBV7-6
j_gene: TRBJ2-3
CDR3aa: CASSLGLKGTQYF
CDR3nt: TGTGCCAGCAGCTTAGGTCTAAAGGGGACGCAGTATTTT

len: 16
abundance: .
d_gene: .
v_gene: TRBV7-9
j_gene: TRBJ2-3
CDR3aa: CASNRLGRKDEDTQYF
CDR3nt: TGTGCCAGCAACAGACTCGGGAGAAAAGATGAGGATACGCAGTATTTT